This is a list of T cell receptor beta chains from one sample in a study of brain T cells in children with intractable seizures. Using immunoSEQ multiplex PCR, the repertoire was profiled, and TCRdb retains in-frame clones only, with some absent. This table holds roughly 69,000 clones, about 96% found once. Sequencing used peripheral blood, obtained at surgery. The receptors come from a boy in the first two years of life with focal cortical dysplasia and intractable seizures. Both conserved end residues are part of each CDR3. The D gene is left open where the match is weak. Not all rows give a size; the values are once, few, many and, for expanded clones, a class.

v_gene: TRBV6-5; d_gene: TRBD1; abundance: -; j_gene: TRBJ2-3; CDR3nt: TGTGCCAGCAGTCGGGACAGGGGCACAGATACGCAGTATTTT; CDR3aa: CASSRDRGTDTQYF
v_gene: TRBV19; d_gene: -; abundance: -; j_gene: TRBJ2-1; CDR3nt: TGTGCCAGTAGTATTCGGAGCCAGGGTTCCTACAATGAGCAGTTCTTC; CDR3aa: CASSIRSQGSYNEQFF
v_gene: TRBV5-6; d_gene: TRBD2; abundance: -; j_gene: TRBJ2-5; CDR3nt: TGTGCCAGCAGCTTGGTTTGGGAGGGAGGGACAGAGACCCAGTACTTC; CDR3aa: CASSLVWEGGTETQYF
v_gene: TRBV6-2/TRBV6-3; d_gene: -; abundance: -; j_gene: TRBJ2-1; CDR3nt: TGTGCCAGCAGTTACTCTTCGGGGCCATACAATGAGCAGTTCTTC; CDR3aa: CASSYSSGPYNEQFF
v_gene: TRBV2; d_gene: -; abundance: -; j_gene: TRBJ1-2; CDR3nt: TGTGCCAGGGGGACCGCGGGTATTTATGGCTACACCTTC; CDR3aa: CARGTAGIYGYTF
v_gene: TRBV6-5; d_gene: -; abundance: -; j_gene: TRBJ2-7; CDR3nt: TGTGCCAGCAGTTACCACCCAAGGACAGAAGGCTACGAGCAGTACTTC; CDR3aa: CASSYHPRTEGYEQYF
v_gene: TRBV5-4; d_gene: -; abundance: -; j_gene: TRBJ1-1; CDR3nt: TGTGCCAGCAGCTTGGGTCCAACTGAAGCTTTCTTT; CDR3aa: CASSLGPTEAFF
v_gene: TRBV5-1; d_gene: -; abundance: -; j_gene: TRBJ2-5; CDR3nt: TGCGCCAGCAGCTTGGGCAGGCCGCAAGAGACCCAGTACTTC; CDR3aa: CASSLGRPQETQYF
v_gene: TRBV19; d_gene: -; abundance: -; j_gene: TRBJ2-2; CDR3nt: TGTGCCAGTACCCCTTGGCTGGGGGGCCCCGGGGAGCTGTTTTTT; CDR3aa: CASTPWLGGPGELFF
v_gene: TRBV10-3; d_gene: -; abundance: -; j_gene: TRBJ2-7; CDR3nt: TGTGCCATCAGTATAAACCGGGACTCAAGTGGCGAGCAGTACTTC; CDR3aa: CAISINRDSSGEQYF
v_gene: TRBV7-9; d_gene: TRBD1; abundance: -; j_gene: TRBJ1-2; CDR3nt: TGTGCCAGCAGCTCAAGTCCCGGGACAGGTTATGGCGGCTACACCTTC; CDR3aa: CASSSSPGTGYGGYTF
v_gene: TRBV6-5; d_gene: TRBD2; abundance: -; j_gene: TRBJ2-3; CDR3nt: TGTGCCAGCAGTTACGGGAGGGCCTCAGATACGCAGTATTTT; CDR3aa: CASSYGRASDTQYF
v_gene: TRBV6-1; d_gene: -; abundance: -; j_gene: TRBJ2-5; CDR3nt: TGTGCCAGCAGTGAAGCACGGGGGCCACAAGAGACCCAGTACTTC; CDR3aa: CASSEARGPQETQYF
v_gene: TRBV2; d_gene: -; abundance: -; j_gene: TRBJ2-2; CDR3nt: TGTGCCAGCAGGCTGACCCAGGGGTTCCAAACCTTCACCGGGGAGCTGTTTTTT; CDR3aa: CASRLTQGFQTFTGELFF
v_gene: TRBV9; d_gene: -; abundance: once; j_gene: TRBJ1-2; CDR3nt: TGTGCCAGCAGCGTAGCCGGCAACTTCTATGGCTACACCTTC; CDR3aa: CASSVAGNFYGYTF
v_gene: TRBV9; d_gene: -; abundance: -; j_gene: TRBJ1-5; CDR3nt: TGTGCCAGCAGCGTAGGCTCGGGAAGCAATCAGCCCCAGCATTTT; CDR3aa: CASSVGSGSNQPQHF
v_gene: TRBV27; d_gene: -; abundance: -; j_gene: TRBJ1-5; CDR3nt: TGTGCCAGCAGTTTTATCACTCGTCCGTTAGATAGCAATCAGCCCCAGCATTTT; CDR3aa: CASSFITRPLDSNQPQHF
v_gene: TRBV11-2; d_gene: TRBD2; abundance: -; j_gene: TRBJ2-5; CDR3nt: TGTGCCAGCAGCTTTAAACTAGCGGGGGAGACCCAGTACTTC; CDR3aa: CASSFKLAGETQYF
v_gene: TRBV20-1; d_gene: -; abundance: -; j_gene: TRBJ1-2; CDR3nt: TGCAGTGCTAGTCTCGTAATGCAAGGTAGCTATGGCTACACCTTC; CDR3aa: CSASLVMQGSYGYTF
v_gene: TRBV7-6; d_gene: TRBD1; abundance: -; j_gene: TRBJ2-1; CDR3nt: TGTGCCAGCAGCGCCCGGACAGGTAGCGTGAGGAATGAGCAGTTCTTC; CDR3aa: CASSARTGSVRNEQFF
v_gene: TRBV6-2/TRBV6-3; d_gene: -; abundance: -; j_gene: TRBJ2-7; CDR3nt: TGTGCCAGCAGTTCGTTCTCCTACGAGCAGTACTTC; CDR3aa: CASSSFSYEQYF
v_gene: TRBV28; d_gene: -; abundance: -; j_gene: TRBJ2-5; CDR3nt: TGTGCCAGCAGTTTATTATCGGGGCCCGAAGAGACCCAGTACTTC; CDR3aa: CASSLLSGPEETQYF
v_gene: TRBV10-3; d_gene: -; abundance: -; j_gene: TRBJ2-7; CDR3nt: TGTGCCATCAGTGCCCCTCGACGGGACTGGTTCTACGAGCAGTACTTC; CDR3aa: CAISAPRRDWFYEQYF
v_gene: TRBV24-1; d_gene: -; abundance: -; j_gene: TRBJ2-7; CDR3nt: TGTGCCACCAGTGATGGACTCTCCGTTTACCACGAGCAGTACTTC; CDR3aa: CATSDGLSVYHEQYF
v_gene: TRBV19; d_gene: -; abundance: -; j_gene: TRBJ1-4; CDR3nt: TGTGCCAGTAGTAAGCTGGGGACGGAGGGTGAAAAACTGTTTTTT; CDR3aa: CASSKLGTEGEKLFF
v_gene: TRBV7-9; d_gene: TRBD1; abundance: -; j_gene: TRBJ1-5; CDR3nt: TGTGCCAGCAGCCCAAACAGGACAGGGGGATCTCAGCCCCAGCATTTT; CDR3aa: CASSPNRTGGSQPQHF
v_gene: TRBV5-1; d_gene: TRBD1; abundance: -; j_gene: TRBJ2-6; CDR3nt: TGCGCCAGCAGCCTGGGACAGGGGGCTACTGGGGCCAACGTCCTGACTTTC; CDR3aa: CASSLGQGATGANVLTF
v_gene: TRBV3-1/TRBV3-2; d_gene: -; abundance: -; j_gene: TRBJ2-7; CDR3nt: TGTGCCAGCAGCCAATTCGACAGGTCCTACGAGCAGTACTTC; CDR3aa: CASSQFDRSYEQYF
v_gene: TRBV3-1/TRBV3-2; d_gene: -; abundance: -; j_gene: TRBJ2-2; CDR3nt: TGTGCCAGCAGCCCCCGGAGGGTATACACCGGGGAGCTGTTTTTT; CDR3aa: CASSPRRVYTGELFF
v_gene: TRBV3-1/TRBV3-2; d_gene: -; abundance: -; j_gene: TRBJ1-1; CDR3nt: TGTGCCAGCAGCCAAGGAAACGGACCGACACGGAACACTGAAGCTTTCTTT; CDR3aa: CASSQGNGPTRNTEAFF
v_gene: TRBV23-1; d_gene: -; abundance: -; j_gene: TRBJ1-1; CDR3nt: TGCGCCAGCATAATCTCAATAATGAACACTGAAGCTTTCTTT; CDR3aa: CASIISIMNTEAFF
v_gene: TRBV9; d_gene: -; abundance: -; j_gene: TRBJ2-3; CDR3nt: TGTGCCAGCAGCGTAGGGAGACTACTCACAGATACGCAGTATTTT; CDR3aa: CASSVGRLLTDTQYF
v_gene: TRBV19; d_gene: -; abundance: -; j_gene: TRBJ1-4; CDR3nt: TGTGCCAGTAGTACCCGACAGATAAATGAAAAACTGTTTTTT; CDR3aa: CASSTRQINEKLFF
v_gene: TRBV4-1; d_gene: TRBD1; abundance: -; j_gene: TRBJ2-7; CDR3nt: TGCGCCAGCAGCCACACCCGAGGACAGGTCACTTACGAGCAGTACTTC; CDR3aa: CASSHTRGQVTYEQYF
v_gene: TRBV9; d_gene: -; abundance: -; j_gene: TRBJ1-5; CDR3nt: TGTGCCAGCAGCGTAGGGCAGGGGAATCAGCCCCAGCATTTT; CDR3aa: CASSVGQGNQPQHF
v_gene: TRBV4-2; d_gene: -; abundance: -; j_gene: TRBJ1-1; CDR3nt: TGTGCCAGCAGCCAAGGGGACGGGACCCCCCAAGGGGCTTTCTTT; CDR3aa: CASSQGDGTPQGAFF
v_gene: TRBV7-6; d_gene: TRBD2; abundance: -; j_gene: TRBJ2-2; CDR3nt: TGTGCCAGCAGCTTACTAGCGGACCTCACCGGGGAGCTGTTTTTT; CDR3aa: CASSLLADLTGELFF
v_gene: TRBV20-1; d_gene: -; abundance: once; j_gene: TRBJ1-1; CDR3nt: TGCAGTGTTCCTACGGGGGGAGCTTTCTTT; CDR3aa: CSVPTGGAFF
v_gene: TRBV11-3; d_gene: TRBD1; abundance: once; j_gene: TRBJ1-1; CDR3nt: TGTGCCAGCAGCTTAGACACGCGGGGGACAGAGAACACTGAAGCTTTCTTT; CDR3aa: CASSLDTRGTENTEAFF
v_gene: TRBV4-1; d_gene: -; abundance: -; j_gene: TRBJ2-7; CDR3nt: TGCGCCAGCAGCCAAGGTGGTTCGGGGGAAAGCTCCTACGAGCAGTACTTC; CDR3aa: CASSQGGSGESSYEQYF
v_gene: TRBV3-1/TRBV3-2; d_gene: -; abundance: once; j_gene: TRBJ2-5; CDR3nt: TGTGCCAGCAGCCAAGGGGAGACCCAGTACTTC; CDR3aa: CASSQGETQYF